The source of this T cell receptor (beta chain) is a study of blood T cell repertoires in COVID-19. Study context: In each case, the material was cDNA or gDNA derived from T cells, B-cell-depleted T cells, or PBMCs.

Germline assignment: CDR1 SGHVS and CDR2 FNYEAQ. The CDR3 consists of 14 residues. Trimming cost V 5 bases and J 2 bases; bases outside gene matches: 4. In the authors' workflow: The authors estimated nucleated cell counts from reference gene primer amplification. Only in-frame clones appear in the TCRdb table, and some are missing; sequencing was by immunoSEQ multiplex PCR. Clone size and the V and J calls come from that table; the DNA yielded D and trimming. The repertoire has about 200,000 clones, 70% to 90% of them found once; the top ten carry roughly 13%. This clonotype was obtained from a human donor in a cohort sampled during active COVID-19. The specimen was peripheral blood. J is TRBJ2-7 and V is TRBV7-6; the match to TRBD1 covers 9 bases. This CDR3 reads CASSAGQGPYEQYF. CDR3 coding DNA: TGTGCCAGCAGCGCGGGACAGGGACCCTACGAGCAGTACTTC.